This TCR beta chain was documented in a study of T cell responses to AZD1222 COVID-19 vaccine. Points from the study as a whole: Seropositivity was recorded at baseline in only a handful of AZD1222 recipients. Clonal diversity was possibly underestimated; the donors were predominantly white British and more often female. Within unmutated variant regions lay the reported targets of nearly half of spike-specific TCRs.

The protocol was immunoSEQ multiplex PCR, while the TCRdb copy is restricted to in-frame clones and leaves out a portion. The sample has under 150,000 clones, 88% seen once. The CDR3 has 14 amino acids. Trimming shortened V by 2 bases and J by 1 base, and 9 bases separated the two germline ends. CDR1 and CDR2 from the germline V gene are SGDLS and YYNGEE. As concerns this clone: Its antigen is still unknown.

This sequence originates from an adult in good health. This chain links TRBV9 with TRBJ1-1; D unresolved. Sequenced material: peripheral blood, taken on day 0 of AZD1222 vaccination. This CDR3 is CASSVKSRNTEAFF. The CDR3 DNA reads as TGTGCCAGCAGCGTTAAAAGCCGGAACACTGAAGCTTTCTTT.